Each of the 30 T cell receptor beta chains below was sequenced from the same sample in a study of resident and recirculating memory T cells in vitiligo. Method: immunoSEQ multiplex PCR; TCRdb's copy keeps in-frame clones and lacks some. The sample has 65,000 to 80,000 clones, about 91% seen once. The sequenced material came from blood. The receptors were sampled from a male donor with vitiligo.

The chain is built from TRBV9 and TRBJ2-2; D unresolved. CDR3 length: 14 amino acids. Trimming took off 0 bases at V and 3 bases at J, with 6 bases between the two ends. Germline CDR1 SGDLS, CDR2 YYNGEE. This CDR3 is CASSVVEDTGELFF. CDR3 nucleotides: TGTGCCAGCAGCGTAGTAGAAGACACCGGGGAGCTGTTTTTT.

The chain combines TRBV2 with TRBJ2-3; D possibly corresponds to TRBD1 (5 bases). Germline CDR1 is SNHLY and CDR2 is FYNNEI. V lost 2 bases, J lost 4 bases, and 13 bases lay in between. CDR3 size: 15 residues. CDR3 in DNA: TGTGCCAGCAGTGAAAGGTGGACACGCGCAGATACGCAGTATTTT. This encodes CASSERWTRADTQYF.

The rearrangement links TRBV4-3 to TRBJ2-7; tentatively, D is TRBD1 (6 bases). V dropped 4 bases and J dropped 6 bases, with 22 bases sitting between them. Germline CDR1 reads LGHNA; CDR2 reads YSLEER. The CDR3 is 16 amino acids. CDR3 coding DNA: TGCGCCAGCAGCCTAAGCTACTCCGGGACATTCCCCGAGCAGTACTTC. Translated: CASSLSYSGTFPEQYF.

This rearrangement joins TRBV30 to TRBJ1-1; a weak D match, TRBD1 (6 bases). This CDR3 has 13 amino acids. V lost 0 bases to trimming and J lost 2 bases, with 7 bases between them. Germline V gives CDR1 GTSNPN, CDR2 SVGIG (reference sequence). The CDR3: CAWSVQGNTEAFF. The CDR3 DNA sequence: TGTGCCTGGAGTGTACAGGGCAACACTGAAGCTTTCTTT. The variable domain in full, with the rest retrieved from reference TRBV30 and TRBJ1-1, is SQTIHQWPATLVQPVGSPLSLECTVEGTSNPNLYWYRQAAGRGLQLLFYSVGIGQISSEVPQNLSASRPQDRQFILSSKKLLLSDSGFYLCAWSVQGNTEAFFGQGTRLTVV.

The chain uses TRBV10-3 and TRBJ2-7; TRBD2 matches at 9 bases. V dropped 10 bases and J dropped 6; count of bases not matched to a gene: 13. Per the germline V gene, CDR1 is ENHRY and CDR2 is SYGVKD. The CDR3 sequence is 14 residues long. CDR3 DNA sequence: TGTGCCACCAAAGATAGCGGGAGTTTAAGCGAGCAGTACTTC. As protein: CATKDSGSLSEQYF.

The chain combines TRBV27 with TRBJ1-5; possibly TRBD1 for D (6 bases). Trimming cost V 7 bases and J 0 bases, with 13 bases left between them. Germline V gene lookup returns CDR1 MNHEY and CDR2 SMNVEV (reference sequence). The CDR3 length is 15 residues. The CDR3 nucleotides read TGTGCCAGCACCCCGAACAGGGATAGCAATCAGCCCCAGCATTTT. Translating gives CASTPNRDSNQPQHF.

The V gene is TRBV30, the J gene TRBJ2-7, with 8 bases that match TRBD2. Germline loops: CDR1 GTSNPN, CDR2 SVGIG (reference sequence). J lost 1 base, V lost 4 bases, and 9 bases had no gene match. CDR3 length equals 15 residues. The CDR3 protein is CAWTRGGSRSYEQYF. The CDR3 DNA follows: TGTGCCTGGACCCGGGGGGGGAGTCGATCCTACGAGCAGTACTTC.

This chain joins TRBV27 and TRBJ1-2; D gene ambiguous. The CDR3 sequence is 16 residues long. V was shortened by 2 bases and J by 0 bases, with 13 bases between the two germline ends. Germline CDR1 MNHEY, CDR2 SMNVEV (reference sequence). The CDR3, as DNA: TGTGCCAGCAGTTTAACTATACGGACTACTAACTATGGCTACACCTTC. Amino acids: CASSLTIRTTNYGYTF.

The genes are TRBV5-1 and TRBJ1-4, with TRBD1 as a possible D gene (6 bases). The CDR3 consists of 15 residues. V lost 4 bases to trimming and J lost 3 bases, with 13 bases between them. Germline CDR1 is SGHRS and CDR2 is YFSETQ. CDR3: CASSDQQGANEKLFF. The CDR3 nucleotides read TGCGCCAGCAGCGACCAACAGGGTGCTAATGAAAAACTGTTTTTT.

This chain links TRBV4-1 with TRBJ1-1, with TRBD1 as a possible D gene (5 bases). The CDR3 covers 18 residues. The germline V and J ends were trimmed by 0 bases and 5 bases, with 22 bases remaining between them. CDR1 MGHRA and CDR2 YSYEKL come from the germline V gene. The CDR3: CASSQDWAGPQGGTEAFF. Written as DNA, the CDR3 is TGCGCCAGCAGCCAAGATTGGGCAGGCCCGCAGGGAGGGACTGAAGCTTTCTTT.

The chain carries TRBV7-6 and TRBJ2-7; 13 positions agree with TRBD2. V lost 3 bases and J lost 2; bases outside the gene matches: 4. The CDR3 runs 16 residues. In germline, CDR1 is SGHVS, CDR2 FNYEAQ. The CDR3 DNA reads TGTGCCAGCAGCTTCGGGACTAGCGGGGCAACCTACGAGCAGTACTTC. Amino acid sequence: CASSFGTSGATYEQYF. Complete variable domain (other parts from reference TRBV7-6 and TRBJ2-7): GAGVSQSPRYKVTKRGQDVALRCDPISGHVSLYWYRQALGQGPEFLTYFNYEAQQDKSGLPNDRFSAERPEGSISTLTIQRTEQRDSAMYRCASSFGTSGATYEQYFGPGTRLTVT.

The genes are TRBV5-3 and TRBJ2-5; 13 positions match TRBD2. TRBV5-3 is noted as an ORF with a role that remains uncertain. With 4 bases clipped from V and 3 bases from J, the junction kept 9 bases outside the gene matches. The CDR3 consists of 17 residues. CDR3 amino acids: CARSPGMGLAGKETQYF. In DNA form, the CDR3 reads TGTGCCAGAAGCCCGGGAATGGGACTAGCGGGGAAAGAGACCCAGTACTTC.

The rearrangement links TRBV4-3 to TRBJ2-7, with 9 bases matching TRBD2. The germline gives CDR1 LGHNA, CDR2 YSLEER. After removal of 0 bases from V and 8 bases from J, the junction contained 11 bases not matched to a gene. This CDR3 has 16 amino acids. The CDR3 DNA reads TGCGCCAGCAGCCAAGAACTAAGCGGGGGGCTTTGGAAGCAGTACTTC. Translated, it gives CASSQELSGGLWKQYF.

The chain carries TRBV5-1 and TRBJ2-3; 11 nucleotides line up with TRBD2. The CDR3 is 15 residues long. Germline V gives CDR1 SGHRS, CDR2 YFSETQ. After removal of 4 bases from V and 2 bases from J, the junction contained 3 bases not matched to a gene. The CDR3 region has the DNA TGCGCCAGCAGCATGGGACTAGCGGTCACAGATACGCAGTATTTT. This codes for CASSMGLAVTDTQYF.

The chain uses TRBV5-6 and TRBJ1-2; D is undetermined. The V end was cut by 10 bases, the J end by 7 bases, with 11 bases between. Germline values: CDR1 SGHDT, CDR2 YYEEEE. This CDR3 is built from 10 residues. The CDR3 here is CALHGRGYTF. CDR3 sequence (DNA): TGTGCCCTCCATGGCCGTGGCTACACCTTC.

This rearrangement joins TRBV4-1 to TRBJ2-7; tentatively, D is TRBD2 (5 bases). There are 15 residues in the CDR3. From germline, CDR1 is MGHRA and CDR2 YSYEKL. The V end lost 0 bases, the J end lost 2 bases, and 11 bases lay between the germline ends. CDR3 sequence (DNA): TGCGCCAGCAGCCAAGACGGGAACGCGGCCTACGAGCAGTACTTC. Protein: CASSQDGNAAYEQYF.

This clone was seen once. The chain uses TRBV6-5 and TRBJ2-1; 11 nucleotides match TRBD2. Per the germline V gene, CDR1 is MNHEY and CDR2 is SVGAGI. After removal of 8 bases from V and 9 bases from J, the junction contained 6 bases not matched to a gene. The CDR3 has 13 amino acids. Here the CDR3 reads CASRLAGGGEQFF. The DNA for the CDR3 is TGTGCCAGCCGGCTAGCGGGAGGAGGTGAGCAGTTCTTC.

V usage is TRBV6-1 and J usage is TRBJ2-2; TRBD2 matches at 9 bases. J gave up 8 bases and V 6 bases, and 10 bases lay outside the gene matches. Germline V gene sequence: CDR1 MNHNS, CDR2 SASEGT. The CDR3 runs 15 residues. The CDR3 DNA follows: TGTGCCAGCAGCTCCGGGGGACTAGCAGGGGGGGAGCTGTTTTTT. Translated: CASSSGGLAGGELFF.

This sequence joins TRBV9 and TRBJ2-2; perhaps TRBD1 as D (6 bases). Germline values: CDR1 SGDLS, CDR2 YYNGEE. This CDR3 is 17 amino acids long. V shed 2 bases and J shed 3 bases, with 17 bases lying between them. In DNA form, the CDR3 reads TGTGCCAGCAGCGTCCCTCGACAGGCCGGGGACACCGGGGAGCTGTTTTTT. Encoded protein: CASSVPRQAGDTGELFF.

The gene calls are TRBV10-3 and TRBJ2-3; TRBD2 agrees at 9 bases. The CDR3 is 16 residues long. Germline V lookup: CDR1 ENHRY, CDR2 SYGVKD. V lost 5 bases to trimming and J lost 0 bases; unmatched junction nucleotides: 6. The CDR3 spells CAISSPTSGSTDTQYF. DNA of the CDR3: TGTGCCATCAGTTCCCCAACTAGCGGGAGCACAGATACGCAGTATTTT.

V gene TRBV27 combines with J gene TRBJ2-5; 8 bases are a match to TRBD1. V dropped 5 bases and J dropped 5; count of bases not matched to a gene: 10. The CDR3 has 15 amino acids. CDR1 MNHEY and CDR2 SMNVEV come from the germline V gene (reference sequence). The CDR3 region is CASSQQGWDRETQYF. Written as DNA, the CDR3 is TGTGCCAGCAGTCAACAGGGGTGGGACAGGGAGACCCAGTACTTC.

The chain is built from TRBV6-5 and TRBJ1-1, with 8 bases lining up with TRBD1. The CDR3 sequence is 16 residues long. V gave up 2 bases and J gave up 5 bases; unmatched junction bases: 10. Germline V lookup: CDR1 MNHEY, CDR2 SVGAGI. The CDR3 bases are TGTGCCAGCAGTTACCCAGCTACAGGGGGAGGAACTGAAGCTTTCTTT. It encodes CASSYPATGGGTEAFF.

The chain combines TRBV9 with TRBJ1-1, with TRBD1 matching 7 bases. The CDR3 consists of 14 residues. The V segment lost 0 bases and the J segment 4 bases; nucleotides outside the gene matches: 3. CDR1 and CDR2 (germline): SGDLS, YYNGEE. The CDR3 nucleotides are TGTGCCAGCAGCGTAGCTGGGACAGCCACTGAAGCTTTCTTT. Translation gives CASSVAGTATEAFF.

This chain connects TRBV15 to TRBJ1-2, with D tentatively TRBD1 (6 bases). The ends were cut back, 0 bases at V and 0 bases at J, with 17 bases in the middle. Germline-derived CDR1 and CDR2 are LNHNV and YYDKDF (reference sequence). The CDR3 totals 18 residues. CDR3 nucleotides: TGTGCCACCAGCAGAGATAAGAGACAGGCCCATACTAACTATGGCTACACCTTC. Translation gives CATSRDKRQAHTNYGYTF.

The chain uses TRBV6-5 and TRBJ2-3; D might be TRBD2 (5 bases). The CDR3 is 12 amino acids. CDR1 is MNHEY, CDR2 SVGAGI, per germline. V lost 10 bases and J 2 bases, leaving 10 bases between the germline ends. The CDR3 loop is CATLGDTDTQYF. The CDR3 nucleotides are TGTGCCACCTTGGGAGACACAGATACGCAGTATTTT.

This chain uses TRBV25-1 with TRBJ2-2; D is undetermined. The CDR3 runs to 12 residues. Trimming took off 5 bases at V and 6 bases at J, with 7 bases between the two ends. CDR1 is MGHDK and CDR2 is SYGVNS in the germline V gene. The CDR3 here is CASSSLAGELFF. The CDR3 DNA reads TGTGCCAGCAGTTCCTTAGCCGGGGAGCTGTTTTTT.

This sequence joins TRBV5-1 and TRBJ2-3, with 10 bases aligning to TRBD2. The CDR3 has 14 amino acids. CDR1 is SGHRS and CDR2 is YFSETQ in the germline V gene. Trimming at V came to 6 bases and at J to 0 bases, leaving 1 base not matched to a gene. DNA for the CDR3: TGCGCCAGCACTAGCGGGAGCAGCACAGATACGCAGTATTTT. Its translation is CASTSGSSTDTQYF.

The rearrangement links TRBV28 to TRBJ2-7; a weak D match, TRBD2 (7 bases). The germline CDR1 and CDR2 sequences are MDHEN and SYDVKM. This CDR3 is built from 13 residues. V was pared by 10 bases and J by 3 bases, with 16 bases between. The CDR3 region is CATQGGGDYEQYF. The CDR3 nucleotides read TGTGCCACCCAGGGAGGGGGGGACTACGAGCAGTACTTC.

V gene TRBV28 combines with J gene TRBJ1-2, with 12 positions matching TRBD1. V dropped 4 bases and J dropped 8; count of bases not matched to a gene: 8. Looked up from germline, CDR1 is MDHEN and CDR2 is SYDVKM. The CDR3 has 15 amino acids. This chain's CDR3 is CASSSLGQGAYGYTF. The DNA for the CDR3 is TGTGCCAGCAGTTCCCTGGGACAGGGGGCGTACGGCTACACCTTC.

The rearrangement links TRBV19 to TRBJ1-4; D is possibly TRBD1 (5 bases). Per germline, CDR1 LNHDA and CDR2 SQIVND (reference sequence). This CDR3 comprises 15 residues. V gave up 4 bases and J gave up 10 bases, with 19 bases separating them. The CDR3 here is CASSTTASGGGKLFF. CDR3 coding DNA: TGTGCCAGTAGTACCACGGCCTCCGGGGGGGGAAAACTGTTTTTT.